This TCR beta chain was recovered during a study of glioma-infiltrating T cells. CDR1 is SGHTA and CDR2 is FQGTGA in the germline V gene. V dropped 3 bases and J dropped 5 bases, with 8 bases sitting between them. The CDR3 loop spans 13 amino acids. The iRepertoire nested amplicon-rescue multiplex PCR amplified TCR alpha and beta CDR3s from RNA. MiXCR was run by TCRdb on the multiplex PCR reads, yielding one entry per CDR3 protein. The sample lists under 130,000 distinct CDR3 sequences; about 28% were seen once. This clonotype has a count of ten or more. Source material: glioma tissue, nonneoplastic brain tissue, or PBMCs (not recorded which). The TCR originated in a human donor with low-grade glioma or glioblastoma, undergoing nonglioma brain surgery, or in good health (not recorded which). The chain employs TRBV7-3 and TRBJ1-5, with D uncertain. The chain's CDR3 is CASSFGVDQPQHF. The CDR3, as DNA: TGTGCCAGCAGCTTCGGGGTAGATCAGCCCCAGCATTTT.